This TCR beta chain is from a study of control samples from healthy donors and cancer patients. The assay was immunoSEQ multiplex PCR, and TCRdb's table has in-frame clones only and misses some. There are about 140,000 clones in the sample; roughly 94% occur only once, and around 13% lies in the top ten. This clone was recorded once. J lost 7 bases, V lost 3 bases, and 5 bases had no gene match. The germline CDR1 and CDR2 sequences are DFQATT and SNEGSKA (reference sequence). This CDR3 comprises 14 residues. The chain links TRBV20-1 to TRBJ2-2; 10 bases fit TRBD2. The clonotype originates from a man between 40 and 49 years old in good health. The source material was blood. In nucleotides, the CDR3 is TGCAGTGCTAGTTCACTAGCGGGGATCGGGGAGCTGTTTTTT. It encodes CSASSLAGIGELFF.